This T cell receptor beta chain was captured in a study of cytomegalovirus exposure and HLA in healthy donors. Across the study: As an earlier analysis found, roughly 180 million T cells yielded 117 million unique TCR beta sequences. Notes on the study in general: For TCR beta chains, V- and J-gene trimming was later linked to a missense DCLRE1C variant. TRBV6-2, TRBV6-3 and some other V segments were unresolvable in 87-base-pair reads. Serostatus for CMV was the only available immune exposure information.

It was with 60 Vbeta and 13 Jbeta primers that the PCR ran. The table came from immunoSEQ multiplex PCR; TCRdb's copy has only in-frame clones and leaves some out. The top ten hold approximately 4.5% of the sample, which has about 160,000 clones, 80% seen once. CDR1 MGHRA and CDR2 YSYEKL come from the germline V gene. Germline trimming cut 1 base from V and 0 bases from J; bases unmatched to any gene: 5. There are 18 residues in the CDR3. For this clone: The antigen remains unidentified.

The sample consisted of PBMCs. The sequence derives from a man younger than 45 in good health and CMV-seronegative. The V gene is TRBV4-1, the J gene TRBJ2-3, with 12 bases identical to TRBD2. The CDR3 spells CASSQGLAGAPSTDTQYF. DNA of the CDR3: TGCGCCAGCAGCCAAGGACTAGCGGGGGCCCCTAGCACAGATACGCAGTATTTT.